The source of this T cell receptor (beta chain) is a study of shared clonotypes between healthy human individuals. The V and J ends lost 5 bases and 4 bases, in that order; junction bases with no gene match: 7. Germline loops: CDR1 MNHEY, CDR2 SMNVEV (reference sequence). CDR3 length equals 15 residues. Clones were read by immunoSEQ multiplex PCR, and TCRdb kept only the in-frame ones, dropping some. The sample has 2 million to 3 million clones; over 85% are singletons. Sequencing was carried out using naive CD4+ T cells from PBMCs. As for subset: CD45RA+ positively selected. The chain couples TRBV27 to TRBJ1-5, with 8 bases that match TRBD1. This receptor was obtained from a man aged 18-30 years in good health. Some clones in this sample may be carry-over from other donors' samples. The CDR3 reads CASSKGQAGNQPQHF. The DNA for the CDR3 is TGTGCCAGCAGTAAGGGACAGGCTGGGAATCAGCCCCAGCATTTT.